This T cell receptor beta chain was found in a study of T cells after yellow fever vaccination. V gave up 7 bases and J gave up 3 bases; unmatched junction bases: 5. The CDR3 has 13 residues. The germline V gene has CDR1 MNHEY and CDR2 SVGEGT. This clonotype was counted only a few times. TCRdb re-analysed the 5' RACE reads in MiXCR, keeping a single row per CDR3 protein. The sample comprises some 600,000 distinct CDR3 sequences, roughly an eighth of which are singletons, and 15% rests with the top ten. The TCR was taken from a man aged 25 to 40 who received the YFV17D yellow fever vaccine. This specimen was PBMCs, taken on the day of the yellow fever booster vaccination. The chain combines TRBV6-2 or TRBV6-3 with TRBJ1-1; TRBD1 matches 7 bases. CDR3 sequence (DNA): TGTGCCAGCACAGGGGGTCAAGACACTGAAGCTTTCTTT. This codes for CASTGGQDTEAFF.